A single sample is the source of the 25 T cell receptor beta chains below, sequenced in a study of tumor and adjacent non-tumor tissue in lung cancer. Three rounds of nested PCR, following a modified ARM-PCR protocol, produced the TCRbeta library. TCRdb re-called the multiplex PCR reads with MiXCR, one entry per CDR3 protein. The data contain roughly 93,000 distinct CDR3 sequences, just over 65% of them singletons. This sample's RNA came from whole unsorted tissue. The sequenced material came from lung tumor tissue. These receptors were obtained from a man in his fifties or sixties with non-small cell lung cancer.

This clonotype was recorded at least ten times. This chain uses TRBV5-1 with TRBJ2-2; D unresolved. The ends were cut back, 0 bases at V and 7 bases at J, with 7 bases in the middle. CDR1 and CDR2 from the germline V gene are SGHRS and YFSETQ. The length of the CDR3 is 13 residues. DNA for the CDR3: TGCGCCAGCAGCTTGGAAATACACGGGGAGCTGTTTTTT. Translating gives CASSLEIHGELFF.

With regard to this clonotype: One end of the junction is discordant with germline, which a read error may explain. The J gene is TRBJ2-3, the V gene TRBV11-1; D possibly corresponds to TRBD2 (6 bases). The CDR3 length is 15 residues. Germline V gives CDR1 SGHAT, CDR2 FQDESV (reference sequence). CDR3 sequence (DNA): TGTACCAGCAGCTCACTGGCGGGAAGAGAGGATACGCAGTATTTT. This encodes CTSSSLAGREDTQYF.

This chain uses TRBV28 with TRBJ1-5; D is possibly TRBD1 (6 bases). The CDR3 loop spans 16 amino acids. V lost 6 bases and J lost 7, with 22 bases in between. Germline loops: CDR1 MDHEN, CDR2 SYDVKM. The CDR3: CASRVLEGQEDQPQHF. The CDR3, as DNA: TGTGCCAGCAGGGTATTAGAGGGACAAGAGGACCAGCCCCAGCATTTT.

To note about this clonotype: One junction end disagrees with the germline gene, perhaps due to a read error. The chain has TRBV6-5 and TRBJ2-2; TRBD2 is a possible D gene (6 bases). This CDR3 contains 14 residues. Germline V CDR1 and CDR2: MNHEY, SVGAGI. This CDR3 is CASSTSFVTGQLFF. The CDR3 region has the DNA TGTGCCAGCAGCACTAGCTTCGTCACCGGGCAGCTGTTTTTT.

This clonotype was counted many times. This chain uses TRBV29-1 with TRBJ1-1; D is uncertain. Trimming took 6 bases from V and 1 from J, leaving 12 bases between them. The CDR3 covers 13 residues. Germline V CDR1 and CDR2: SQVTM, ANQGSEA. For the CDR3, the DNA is TGCAGCGTCTCTTCGCAGGCGAACACTGAAGCTTTCTTT. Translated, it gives CSVSSQANTEAFF.

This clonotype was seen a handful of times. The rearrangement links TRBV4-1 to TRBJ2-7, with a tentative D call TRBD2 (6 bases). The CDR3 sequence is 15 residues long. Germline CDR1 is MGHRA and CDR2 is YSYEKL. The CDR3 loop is CAGSQEPAGNYEQYF. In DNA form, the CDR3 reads TGCGCTGGCAGCCAAGAACCGGCGGGAAACTACGAGCAGTACTTC.

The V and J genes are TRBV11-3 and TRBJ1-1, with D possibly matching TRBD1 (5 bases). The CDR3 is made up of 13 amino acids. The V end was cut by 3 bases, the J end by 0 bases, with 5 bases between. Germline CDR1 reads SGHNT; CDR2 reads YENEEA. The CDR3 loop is CASSFRVNTEAFF. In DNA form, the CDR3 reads TGTGCCAGCAGCTTCAGGGTGAACACTGAAGCTTTCTTT.

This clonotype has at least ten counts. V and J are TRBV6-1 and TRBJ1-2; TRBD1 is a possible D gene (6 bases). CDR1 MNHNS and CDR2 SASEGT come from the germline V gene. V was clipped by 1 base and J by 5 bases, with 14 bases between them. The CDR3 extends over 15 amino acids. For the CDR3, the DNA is TGTGCCAGCAGTGAAGAATGGACAGCTTCTTATGGCTACACCTTC. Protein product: CASSEEWTASYGYTF.

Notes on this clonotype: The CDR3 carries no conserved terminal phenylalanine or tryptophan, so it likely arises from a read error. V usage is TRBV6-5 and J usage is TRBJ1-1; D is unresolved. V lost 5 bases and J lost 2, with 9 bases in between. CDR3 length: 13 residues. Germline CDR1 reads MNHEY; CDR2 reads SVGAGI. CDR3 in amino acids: CASSPTENTEAFL. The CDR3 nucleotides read TGTGCCAGCAGTCCTACAGAAAACACTGAAGCTTTCCTT.

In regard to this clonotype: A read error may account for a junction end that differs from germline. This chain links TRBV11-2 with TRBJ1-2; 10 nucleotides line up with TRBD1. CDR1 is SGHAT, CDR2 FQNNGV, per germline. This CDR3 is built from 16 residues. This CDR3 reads CASNLGDRGWNYGYTF. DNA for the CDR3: TGTGCCAGCAACTTAGGGGACAGGGGCTGGAACTATGGTTACACCTTC.

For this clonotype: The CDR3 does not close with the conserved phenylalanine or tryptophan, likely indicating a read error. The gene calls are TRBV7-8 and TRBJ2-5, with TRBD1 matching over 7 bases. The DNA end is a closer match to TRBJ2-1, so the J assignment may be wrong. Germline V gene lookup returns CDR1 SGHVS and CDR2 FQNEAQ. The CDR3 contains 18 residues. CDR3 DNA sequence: TGTGCCAGCAGCTTAGCTGGGGTTTCCGACAGGGACGCGGAGACCCAGTTCTTA. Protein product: CASSLAGVSDRDAETQFL.

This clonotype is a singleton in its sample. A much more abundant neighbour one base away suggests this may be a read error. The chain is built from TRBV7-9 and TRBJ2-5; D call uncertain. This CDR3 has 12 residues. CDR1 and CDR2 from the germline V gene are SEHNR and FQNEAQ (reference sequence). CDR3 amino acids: CVSSLDVETQYF. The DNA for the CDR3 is TGTGTCAGCAGCTTAGATGTGGAGACCCAGTACTTC.

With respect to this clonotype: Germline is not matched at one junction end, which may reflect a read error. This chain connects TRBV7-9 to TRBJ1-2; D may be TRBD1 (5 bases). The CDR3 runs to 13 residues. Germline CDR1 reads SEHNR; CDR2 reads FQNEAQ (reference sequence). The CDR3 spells CAIRGAGDYDYTF. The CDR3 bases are TGTGCCATACGGGGTGCCGGGGACTATGACTACACCTTC.

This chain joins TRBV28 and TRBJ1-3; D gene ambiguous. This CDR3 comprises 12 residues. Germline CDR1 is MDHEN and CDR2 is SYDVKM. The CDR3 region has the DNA TGTGGCGCCTCTGTATTGAGGAACACCATATATTTT. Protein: CGASVLRNTIYF. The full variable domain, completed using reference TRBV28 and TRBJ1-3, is DVKVTQSSRYLVKRTGEKVFLECVQDMDHENMFWYRQDPGLGLRLIYFSYDVKMKEKGDIPEGYSVSREKKERFSLILESASTNQTSMYLCGASVLRNTIYFGEGSWLTVV.

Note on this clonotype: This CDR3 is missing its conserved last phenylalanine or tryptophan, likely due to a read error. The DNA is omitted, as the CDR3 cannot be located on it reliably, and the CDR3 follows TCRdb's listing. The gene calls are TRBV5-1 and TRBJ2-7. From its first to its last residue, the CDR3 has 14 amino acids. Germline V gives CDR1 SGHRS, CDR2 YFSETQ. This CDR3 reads CANSLASGSYEQYY.

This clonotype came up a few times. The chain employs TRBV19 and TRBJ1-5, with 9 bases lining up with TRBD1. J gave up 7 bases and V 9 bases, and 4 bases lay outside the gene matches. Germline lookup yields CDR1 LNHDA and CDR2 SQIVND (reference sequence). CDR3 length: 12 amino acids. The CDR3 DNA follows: TGTGCCAGCGACAGGGGGGAACAGCCCCAGCATTTT. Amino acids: CASDRGEQPQHF.

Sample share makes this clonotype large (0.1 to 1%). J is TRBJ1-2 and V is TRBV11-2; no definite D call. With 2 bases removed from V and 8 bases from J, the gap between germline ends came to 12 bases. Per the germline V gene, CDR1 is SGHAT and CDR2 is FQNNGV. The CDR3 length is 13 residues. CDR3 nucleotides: TGTGCCAGCAGCTTATTGAGAAAAACAGGCTACACCTTC. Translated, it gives CASSLLRKTGYTF.

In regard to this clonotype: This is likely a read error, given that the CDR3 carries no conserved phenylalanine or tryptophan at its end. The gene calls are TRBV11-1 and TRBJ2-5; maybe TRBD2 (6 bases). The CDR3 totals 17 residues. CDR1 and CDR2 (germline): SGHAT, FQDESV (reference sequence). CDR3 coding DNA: TGTGTCAGCAGCCACGGGGACTGGGTAGGTGTAGAAGAGGCCCAGTACCTC. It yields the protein CVSSHGDWVGVEEAQYL.

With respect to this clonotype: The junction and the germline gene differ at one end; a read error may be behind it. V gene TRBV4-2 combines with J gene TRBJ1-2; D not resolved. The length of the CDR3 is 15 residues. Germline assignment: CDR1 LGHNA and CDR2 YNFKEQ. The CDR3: CASSPPPGINYGYTF. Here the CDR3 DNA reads TGTGCCAGTAGCCCGCCGCCTGGGATTAACTATGGCTACACCTTC.

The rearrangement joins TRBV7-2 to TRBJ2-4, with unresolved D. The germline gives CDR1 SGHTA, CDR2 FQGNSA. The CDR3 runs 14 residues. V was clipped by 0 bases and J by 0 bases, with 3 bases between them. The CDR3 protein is CASSLAPAKNIQYF. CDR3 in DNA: TGTGCCAGCAGCTTAGCCCCAGCCAAAAACATTCAGTACTTC.

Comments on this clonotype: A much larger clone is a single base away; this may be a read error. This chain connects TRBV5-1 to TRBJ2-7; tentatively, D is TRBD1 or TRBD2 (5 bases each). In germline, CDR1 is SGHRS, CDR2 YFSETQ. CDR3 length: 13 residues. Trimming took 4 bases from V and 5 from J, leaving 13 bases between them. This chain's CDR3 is CASSQHGTDEQYF. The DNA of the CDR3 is TGCGCCAGCAGCCAACATGGGACGGACGAGCAGTACTTC.

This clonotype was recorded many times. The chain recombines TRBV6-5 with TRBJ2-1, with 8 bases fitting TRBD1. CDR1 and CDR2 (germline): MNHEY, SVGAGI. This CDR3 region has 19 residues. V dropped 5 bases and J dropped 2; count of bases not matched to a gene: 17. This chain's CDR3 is CASSPLITTGASPYNEQFF. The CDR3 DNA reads TGTGCCAGCAGTCCCCTGATCACGACAGGGGCCAGCCCCTACAATGAGCAGTTCTTC.

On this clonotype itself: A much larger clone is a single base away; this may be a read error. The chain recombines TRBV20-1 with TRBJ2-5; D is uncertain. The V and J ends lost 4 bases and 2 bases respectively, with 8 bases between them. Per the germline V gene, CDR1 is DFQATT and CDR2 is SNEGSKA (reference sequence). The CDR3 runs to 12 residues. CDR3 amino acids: CSATRLQETQYF. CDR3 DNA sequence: TGCAGTGCTACCAGGCTTCAAGAGACCCAGTACTTC.

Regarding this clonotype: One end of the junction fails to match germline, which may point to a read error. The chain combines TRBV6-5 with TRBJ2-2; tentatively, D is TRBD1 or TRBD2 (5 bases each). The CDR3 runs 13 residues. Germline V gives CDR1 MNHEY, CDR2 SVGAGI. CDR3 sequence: CASSYRGTGDLFF. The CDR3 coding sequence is TGCGCCAGCAGTTACCGGGGCACCGGGGACCTGTTTTTT.

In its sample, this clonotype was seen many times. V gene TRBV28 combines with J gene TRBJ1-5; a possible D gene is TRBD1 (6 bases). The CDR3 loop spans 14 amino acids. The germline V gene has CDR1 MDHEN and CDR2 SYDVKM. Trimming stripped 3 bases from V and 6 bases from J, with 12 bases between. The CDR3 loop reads CASSFSGGAQPQHF. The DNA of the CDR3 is TGTGCCAGCAGTTTTAGCGGGGGGGCTCAGCCCCAGCATTTT.